The subject of this entry is one T cell receptor (beta chain). The method was immunoSEQ multiplex PCR; TCRdb's version includes in-frame clones alone and lacks a portion of them. The data hold about 360,000 clones, with about nine tenths observed a single time. This entry is derived from a study of cytomegalovirus exposure and HLA in healthy donors. CDR3 length: 16 amino acids. The germline V gene has CDR1 LGHNA and CDR2 YNFKEQ. Trimming pared 0 bases from V and 2 bases from J, leaving 13 bases between. What was sequenced was PBMCs. The rearrangement joins TRBV4-2 to TRBJ2-5; D might be TRBD2 (5 bases). The TCR sequence derives from a woman under 30 in good health and CMV-seronegative. Here the CDR3 DNA reads TGTGCCAGCAGCCAAGAGCTGTCTAGAGGGCAAGAGACCCAGTACTTC. This gives the protein CASSQELSRGQETQYF.